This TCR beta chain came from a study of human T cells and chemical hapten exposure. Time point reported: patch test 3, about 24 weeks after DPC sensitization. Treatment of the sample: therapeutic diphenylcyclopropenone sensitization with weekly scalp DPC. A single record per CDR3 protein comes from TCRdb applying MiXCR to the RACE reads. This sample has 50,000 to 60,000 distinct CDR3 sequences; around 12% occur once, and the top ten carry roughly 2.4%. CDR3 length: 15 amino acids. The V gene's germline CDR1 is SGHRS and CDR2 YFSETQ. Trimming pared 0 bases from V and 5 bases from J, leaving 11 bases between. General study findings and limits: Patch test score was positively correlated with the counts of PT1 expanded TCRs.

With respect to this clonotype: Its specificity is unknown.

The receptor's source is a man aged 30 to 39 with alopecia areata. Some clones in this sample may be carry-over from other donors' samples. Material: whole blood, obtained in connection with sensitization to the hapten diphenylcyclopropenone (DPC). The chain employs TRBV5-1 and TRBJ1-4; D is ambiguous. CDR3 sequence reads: CASSLAGSGNEKLFF. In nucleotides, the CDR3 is TGCGCCAGCAGCTTGGCGGGCAGCGGAAATGAAAAACTGTTTTTT.